The clone carrying this T cell receptor beta chain showed up just a few times. Its target is not known. This entry belongs to a study of cytomegalovirus exposure and HLA in healthy donors. Overall study results and limits: Rare TCR sequences dominated, though some public TCRs recurred in many donors. Listed as cytomegalovirus-associated were about 160 TCR beta chains. The tendency of first-cohort TCR clusters to co-occur in the roughly 120 validation repertoires was the finding of a later analysis. Confirmation was obtained in vitro that a few CMV-associated chains are specific for CMV antigens.

Sequenced by immunoSEQ multiplex PCR; TCRdb stores in-frame clones only, minus some. Of over 200,000 clones listed, roughly 87% were seen once; the top ten hold 1.5% to 2.5%. The CDR3 length is 13 residues. Trimming pared 1 base from V and 4 bases from J, leaving 6 bases between. Germline CDR1 SGHKS, CDR2 YYEKEE (reference sequence). Input material: PBMCs. This clonotype originated in a woman aged 18-30 years in good health and CMV-seropositive. The chain uses TRBV5-5 and TRBJ2-1; D not resolved. This CDR3 reads CASSLNRYNEQFF. CDR3 bases: TGTGCCAGCAGCTTGAACAGATACAATGAGCAGTTCTTC.